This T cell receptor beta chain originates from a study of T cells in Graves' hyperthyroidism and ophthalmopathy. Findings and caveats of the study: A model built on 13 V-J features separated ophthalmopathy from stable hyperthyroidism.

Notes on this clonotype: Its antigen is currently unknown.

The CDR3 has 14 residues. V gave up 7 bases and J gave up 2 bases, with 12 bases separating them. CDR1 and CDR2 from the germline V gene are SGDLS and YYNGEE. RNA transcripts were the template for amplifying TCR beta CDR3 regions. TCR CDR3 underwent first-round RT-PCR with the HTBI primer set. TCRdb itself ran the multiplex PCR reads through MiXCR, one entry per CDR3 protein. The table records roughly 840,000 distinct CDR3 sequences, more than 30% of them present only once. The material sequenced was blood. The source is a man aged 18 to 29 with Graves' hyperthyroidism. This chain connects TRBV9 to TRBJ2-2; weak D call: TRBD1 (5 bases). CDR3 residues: CASQAGINTGELFF. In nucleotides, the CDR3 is TGTGCCAGCCAGGCAGGGATAAACACCGGGGAGCTGTTTTTT.